This T cell receptor beta chain was recovered during a study of identical twins. CDR3 size: 16 residues. V trimming: 3 bases; J trimming: 2 bases; junction bases outside the gene matches: 5. The germline CDR1 and CDR2 sequences are SGHTA and FQGNSA. MiXCR, run by TCRdb on the 5' RACE reads, gives a single entry per CDR3 protein. The sample holds 1.5 million or so distinct CDR3 sequences, about 32% seen once. Material: cord blood. The origin of this receptor is a newborn girl in good health. The V and J genes are TRBV7-2 and TRBJ2-1; 9 bases match TRBD2. The CDR3 DNA sequence: TGTGCCAGCAGCTTCAGGGGCGGGAGGGCCTACAATGAGCAGTTCTTC. Its translation: CASSFRGGRAYNEQFF.